The 19 T cell receptor beta chains reported below all come from one sample, sequenced in a study of blood T cell repertoires in COVID-19. Using immunoSEQ multiplex PCR, the repertoire was profiled, and TCRdb retains in-frame clones only, with some absent. The sample includes approximately 280,000 clones, about 81% of them seen just once. The sample was peripheral blood. The origin of the receptors is a human donor with COVID-19, enrolled during active disease. The donor label of this sample is uncertain.

J is TRBJ2-2 and V is TRBV10-3, with D tentatively TRBD1 (5 bases). The ends were cut back, 3 bases at V and 2 bases at J, with 10 bases in the middle. This CDR3 region has 15 residues. The V gene's germline CDR1 is ENHRY and CDR2 SYGVKD. The CDR3 nucleotides read TGTGCCATCAGTGAAGGGGTCAGAAACACCGGGGAGCTGTTTTTT. Translation: CAISEGVRNTGELFF.

This chain uses TRBV5-1 with TRBJ2-2, with TRBD2 identical over 7 bases. The J segment lost 4 bases and the V segment lost 4 bases, leaving 7 bases of the junction unmatched. The CDR3 consists of 15 residues. The germline CDR1 and CDR2 sequences are SGHRS and YFSETQ. CDR3 in DNA: TGCGCCAGCAGCAGGGACTATTCGGGCACCGGGGAGCTGTTTTTT. Amino acid sequence: CASSRDYSGTGELFF.

The rearrangement uses TRBV7-2 and TRBJ1-6; TRBD1 is a possible D gene (5 bases). CDR1 is SGHTA, CDR2 FQGNSA, per germline. The CDR3 loop spans 15 amino acids. The V and J ends lost 5 bases and 7 bases respectively, with 15 bases between them. CDR3 amino acids: CASSQAGQPNSPLHF. CDR3 sequence (DNA): TGTGCCAGCAGCCAAGCAGGGCAGCCAAATTCACCCCTCCACTTT. The full variable domain, in which reference TRBV7-2 and TRBJ1-6 provide the parts outside the CDR3, is GAGVSQSPSNKVTEKGKDVELRCDPISGHTALYWYRQSLGQGLEFLIYFQGNSAPDKSGLPSDRFSAERTGGSVSTLTIQRTQQEDSAVYLCASSQAGQPNSPLHFGNGTRLTVT.

The CDR3 region has the DNA TGTGCCAGCAGCTTGGTTATAGCGGGATCCTACGAGCAGTACTTC. This codes for CASSLVIAGSYEQYF. This sequence joins TRBV5-8 and TRBJ2-7, with TRBD2 identical over 8 bases. V lost 0 bases, J lost 1 base, and 3 bases stayed unmatched. Germline lookup yields CDR1 SGHTS and CDR2 YDEGEE. The CDR3 consists of 15 residues.

The genes are TRBV18 and TRBJ2-7; 7 bases are a match to TRBD2. Germline CDR1 reads KGHSH; CDR2 reads LQKENI. The CDR3 covers 14 residues. The J segment lost 3 bases and the V segment lost 2 bases, leaving 4 bases of the junction unmatched. CDR3 residues: CASSPSPGGYEQYF. In DNA form, the CDR3 reads TGTGCCAGCTCACCATCTCCGGGGGGCTACGAGCAGTACTTC.

This clone turned up a few times. This chain joins TRBV7-9 and TRBJ2-2; no reliable D call. The CDR3 has 12 residues. Trimming removed 5 bases from V and 7 bases from J, with 8 bases in between. CDR1 is SEHNR and CDR2 is FQNEAQ in the germline V gene (reference sequence). The CDR3 loop reads CASSLNSGELFF. The CDR3 DNA reads as TGTGCCAGCAGCCTTAATAGCGGGGAGCTGTTTTTT.

The chain has TRBV28 and TRBJ2-1; possible D gene TRBD1, 6 bases. V shed 9 bases and J shed 1 base, with 16 bases lying between them. Germline CDR1 MDHEN, CDR2 SYDVKM. The CDR3 runs to 15 residues. This CDR3 is CASGGRPESYNEQFF. CDR3 sequence (DNA): TGTGCCAGTGGGGGCAGGCCCGAATCCTACAATGAGCAGTTCTTC.

V usage is TRBV4-2 and J usage is TRBJ2-2, with 10 positions matching TRBD1. The CDR3 spans 17 residues. The germline V gene has CDR1 LGHNA and CDR2 YNFKEQ. V was pared by 0 bases and J by 5 bases, with 6 bases of the junction left unmatched. In DNA, the CDR3 is TGTGCCAGCAGCCAAGATAGGACAGGGGGGTTAACCGGGGAGCTGTTTTTT. Translating it yields CASSQDRTGGLTGELFF.

The V call is TRBV6-6, the J call TRBJ2-7, with 9 bases aligning to TRBD2. CDR3 length: 15 residues. Per germline, CDR1 MNHNY and CDR2 SVGAGI (reference sequence). V shed 3 bases, J shed 1 base, and the junction held 4 bases outside the gene matches. CDR3 sequence: CASSYSAGGSYEQYF. The CDR3 region has the DNA TGTGCCAGCAGTTATTCAGCGGGAGGTTCCTACGAGCAGTACTTC.

The chain recombines TRBV7-9 with TRBJ2-7, with 10 nucleotides matching TRBD1. The CDR3 has 16 amino acids. The V gene end was trimmed by 5 bases and the J gene end by 2 bases; junction bases not matched to a gene: 9. Germline-derived CDR1 and CDR2 are SEHNR and FQNEAQ (reference sequence). Here the CDR3 reads CASSLRQGAPTYEQYF. The CDR3 bases are TGTGCCAGCAGCCTACGACAGGGGGCCCCAACCTACGAGCAGTACTTC.

The rearrangement links TRBV19 to TRBJ1-2, with D unclear. The CDR3 contains 17 residues. Germline assignment: CDR1 LNHDA and CDR2 SQIVND (reference sequence). The V and J ends lost 4 bases and 1 base respectively, with 19 bases between them. CDR3 loop: CASSRSGFEHDNYGYTF. CDR3 in DNA: TGTGCCAGTAGTAGATCGGGATTTGAGCATGATAACTATGGCTACACCTTC.

This chain uses TRBV5-1 with TRBJ1-2, with no clear D. The CDR3 spans 13 residues. The germline CDR1 and CDR2 sequences are SGHRS and YFSETQ. V lost 2 bases and J 8 bases, leaving 13 bases between the germline ends. The CDR3 nucleotides read TGCGCCAGCAGCTTCGGTGAGGACTTCGGCTACACCTTC. Translation gives CASSFGEDFGYTF. Drawing the rest from reference TRBV5-1 and TRBJ1-2, the complete variable domain is KAGVTQTPRYLIKTRGQQVTLSCSPISGHRSVSWYQQTPGQGLQFLFEYFSETQRNKGNFPGRFSGRQFSNSRSEMNVSTLELGDSALYLCASSFGEDFGYTFGSGTRLTVV.

This chain uses TRBV30 with TRBJ1-3; D not resolved. Trimming took 6 bases from V and 0 from J, leaving 9 bases between them. CDR3 length: 13 amino acids. Germline V CDR1 and CDR2: GTSNPN, SVGIG (reference sequence). CDR3 nucleotide sequence: TGTGCCTGTGAGCAATTCTCTGGAAACACCATATATTTT. Its protein is CACEQFSGNTIYF.

This sequence joins TRBV19 and TRBJ2-6; TRBD2 might be the D (5 bases). Germline-derived CDR1 and CDR2 are LNHDA and SQIVND (reference sequence). The CDR3 length is 18 residues. The V gene lost 7 bases and the J gene lost 0 bases, with 19 bases spanning the gap. CDR3 protein: CASTVAGGFFSGANVLTF. The CDR3 DNA reads as TGTGCCAGTACGGTGGCCGGCGGGTTTTTCTCTGGGGCCAACGTCCTGACTTTC.

The chain employs TRBV5-4 and TRBJ2-3; a possible D gene is TRBD1 (6 bases). The V gene lost 4 bases and the J gene lost 0 bases, with 15 bases spanning the gap. The V gene's germline CDR1 is SGHNT and CDR2 YYREEE (reference sequence). The CDR3 extends over 16 amino acids. The CDR3 nucleotides are TGTGCCAGCAGCGCGTCGCCAGGGGAAAGCACAGATACGCAGTATTTT. Translation gives CASSASPGESTDTQYF.

The gene calls are TRBV30 and TRBJ1-1, with D possibly TRBD1 on 6 matching bases. This CDR3 comprises 14 residues. Trimming left V 4 bases short and J 7 bases short, with 19 bases between. Germline values: CDR1 GTSNPN, CDR2 SVGIG (reference sequence). Here the CDR3 reads CAWNGRGLTFEAFF. In DNA, the CDR3 is TGTGCCTGGAACGGCAGGGGCCTGACTTTTGAAGCTTTCTTT.

J is TRBJ2-3 and V is TRBV11-2; tentatively, D is TRBD2 (6 bases). Per the germline V gene, CDR1 is SGHAT and CDR2 is FQNNGV. The length of the CDR3 is 16 residues. Trimming pared 4 bases from V and 1 base from J, leaving 15 bases between. In nucleotides, the CDR3 is TGTGCCAGCAGCTCCCAGCGGGCGAGGGGCACAGATACGCAGTATTTT. Its protein product is CASSSQRARGTDTQYF.

The chain combines TRBV12-3 or TRBV12-4 with TRBJ1-3; TRBD1 might be the D (5 bases). This CDR3 contains 13 residues. Trimming left V 4 bases short and J 2 bases short, with 6 bases between. The CDR3 reads CASSSGAGNTIYF. CDR3 bases: TGTGCCAGCAGTTCGGGGGCTGGAAACACCATATATTTT.

V usage is TRBV28 and J usage is TRBJ1-5; a weak D match, TRBD1 (5 bases). CDR3 size: 16 residues. Per the germline V gene, CDR1 is MDHEN and CDR2 is SYDVKM. V was shortened by 3 bases and J by 2 bases, with 14 bases between the two germline ends. The CDR3 region is CASSFLGGGGNQPQHF. As DNA, the CDR3 is TGTGCCAGCAGTTTCCTTGGGGGAGGGGGCAATCAGCCCCAGCATTTT.